A selection of T cell receptor beta chains follows, all from one sample in a study of blood T cell repertoires in COVID-19. Produced via immunoSEQ multiplex PCR; TCRdb's table is partial and in-frame only. The profile shows some 310,000 clones, 90% of them singletons. Sequenced material: peripheral blood. All receptors come from a woman between 40 and 50 years old with COVID-19, enrolled during active disease. Both conserved end residues are part of each CDR3. The order of the fields is V gene, clone size, J gene, CDR3 protein. Clone size is stated in some rows and not others, as once, few, many or a class when expanded.

>TRBV27|.|TRBJ2-1
CASSSRAGTSGKLSKFF
>TRBV6-2/TRBV6-3|.|TRBJ2-3
CASSYLLTSGGSTDTQYF
>TRBV15|few|TRBJ1-1
CATSRDWGEAFF
>TRBV4-3|.|TRBJ1-2
CASSQDRGAGVRYGYTF
>TRBV27|.|TRBJ2-6
CASSQWGLSSGANVLTF
>TRBV28|few|TRBJ1-4
CASKYSGEEEKLFF
>TRBV27|once|TRBJ2-1
CASSLDRASLPYNEQFF
>TRBV27|.|TRBJ2-1
CASKSGGTSGNEQFF
>TRBV10-3|.|TRBJ2-7
CAATSQDRGYEQYF
>TRBV10-3|.|TRBJ2-3
CAIRAGGTTDTQYF
>TRBV30|few|TRBJ1-1
CAWGKTGGTEAFF
>TRBV5-4|.|TRBJ1-2
CASSLQGAPHYTF
>TRBV7-9|.|TRBJ2-7
CASSFGWLAGEYEQYF
>TRBV4-3|.|TRBJ1-2
CASSPVGQGAGGYTF
>TRBV28|.|TRBJ1-5
CASRSRGRQPQHF
>TRBV7-2|.|TRBJ1-3
CASSLRQGASGNTIYF
>TRBV9|once|TRBJ2-3
CASSVDWSTDTQYF
>TRBV5-5|.|TRBJ2-6
CASSLVGRSSGANVLTF
>TRBV14|.|TRBJ2-5
CASRSSGSSETQYF
>TRBV18|.|TRBJ1-6
CASSPLGEDSPLHF
>TRBV25-1|few|TRBJ1-2
CASSDSGTGVSDGYTF
>TRBV5-4|.|TRBJ1-1
CASSLGRRVEAFF
>TRBV12-3/TRBV12-4|.|TRBJ1-1
CASSLSGVAFF
>TRBV9|.|TRBJ2-1
CASSVGSPLYNEQFF
>TRBV7-2|.|TRBJ1-6
CASSGDRGASPLHF
>TRBV28|.|TRBJ1-2
CASRPTGTGASTNYGYTF
>TRBV7-2|.|TRBJ2-7
CASSRLGTGGYEQYF
>TRBV28|.|TRBJ1-1
CASSLPGTGGVGAFF
>TRBV5-6|.|TRBJ2-7
CASSLGGLYEQYF
>TRBV7-3|once|TRBJ1-6
CASSLSGTDNSPLHF
>TRBV7-6|.|TRBJ2-7
CASSSTTGHGHEQYF
>TRBV14|.|TRBJ2-1
CASSLTSGSPSYNEQFF
>TRBV27|.|TRBJ2-3
CASSHTDTQYF
>TRBV19|once|TRBJ2-7
CASSIRDLYEQYF
>TRBV7-4|.|TRBJ1-5
CASSLVPLQGEGNQPQHF
>TRBV5-1|.|TRBJ1-4
CASSLDRYRGEKLFF
>TRBV3-1/TRBV3-2|.|TRBJ2-1
CASSPSGTRVYNEQFF
>TRBV6-5|.|TRBJ1-1
CAGRAAKNTEAFF
>TRBV5-5|.|TRBJ1-4
CASILTRRNEKLFF
>TRBV6-6|.|TRBJ2-2
CASSYKLASTGELFF
>TRBV7-2|.|TRBJ1-2
CASSLRTGGDYGYTF
>TRBV9|.|TRBJ1-2
CASSVEGQGGGGYTF
>TRBV4-3|few|TRBJ1-2
CASSQDWDSLARGYTF
>TRBV6-6|.|TRBJ1-5
CASSYPGLNSNQPQHF
>TRBV28|.|TRBJ1-1
CASTLGNTEAFF
>TRBV7-2|.|TRBJ1-1
CASSLWGPMNTEAFF
>TRBV5-1|.|TRBJ2-5
CASSLVIHETQYF
>TRBV28|.|TRBJ1-3
CASRDSWGGSGNTIYF
>TRBV5-5|.|TRBJ2-1
CASSLDRSSYNEQFF
>TRBV7-9|.|TRBJ1-2
CASSLRALMGAYGYTF
>TRBV25-1|.|TRBJ2-1
CASSESGGDRVLYNEQFF
>TRBV19|.|TRBJ1-2
CASSTQPRGNYGYTF
>TRBV28|.|TRBJ2-7
CASSFAGDRGGEQYF
>TRBV6-5|.|TRBJ1-5
CASSLGGGQPQHF